A selection of T cell receptor beta chains follows, all from one sample in a study of post-analysis software for immune sequencing data. One entry per CDR3 protein results from TCRdb running MiXCR on the PCR reads. The top ten hold 4% to 5.5% of the sample, which has 820,000 or so distinct CDR3 sequences, about 53% seen once. Material for sequencing was blood. These receptors were collected from a girl aged 10-17 years with multiple sclerosis. CDR3s include the opening cysteine and the closing phenylalanine or tryptophan. D genes are given only for firm matches. Expanded clones are given a class, and other clones once, few, many or no size at all.

size,D,V,J,CDR3,DNA
few,NA,TRBV3-1,TRBJ2-7,CASSQDGPGPFYEQYF,TGTGCCAGCAGCCAAGATGGCCCGGGACCTTTTTACGAGCAGTACTTC
once,NA,TRBV4-1,TRBJ1-3,CASSQVGVSGNTIYF,TGCGCCAGCAGCCAAGTCGGGGTCTCTGGAAACACCATATATTTT
NA,NA,TRBV21-1,TRBJ2-7,CASTKLAGEQYF,TGTGCCAGCACGAAACTAGCCGGCGAGCAGTACTTC
NA,TRBD2,TRBV18,TRBJ2-5,CASSLLPLAGGLGETQYF,TGTGCCAGCTCCCTCCTGCCTCTAGCGGGGGGGCTCGGAGAGACCCAGTACTTC
NA,TRBD1,TRBV25-1,TRBJ1-2,CASSVPGQVSYGYTF,TGTGCCAGCAGTGTTCCGGGACAGGTTTCCTATGGCTACACCTTC
few,TRBD1,TRBV6-5,TRBJ2-7,CASSYSIGTGLEQYF,TGTGCCAGCAGTTACTCGATCGGGACAGGGCTCGAGCAGTACTTC
NA,TRBD1,TRBV5-1,TRBJ2-5,CASSYRDRGGQETQYF,TGCGCCAGCAGCTACCGGGACAGGGGAGGGCAAGAGACCCAGTACTTC
NA,NA,TRBV5-1,TRBJ2-5,CASSFLSGVLETQYF,TGCGCCAGCAGCTTTTTGAGCGGCGTTTTGGAGACCCAGTACTTC
NA,NA,TRBV7-9,TRBJ1-5,CASSRSTGVGNQPQHF,TGTGCCAGCAGCCGCTCAACGGGAGTGGGCAATCAGCCCCAGCATTTT
few,TRBD2,TRBV20-1,TRBJ2-1,CSATGVVSTLAGEQFF,TGCAGTGCCACGGGGGTTGTTTCGACCCTAGCGGGGGAGCAGTTCTTC
once,TRBD1,TRBV20-1,TRBJ1-2,CSAREDRGGYGYTF,TGCAGTGCTAGAGAAGACAGGGGGGGCTATGGCTACACCTTC
few,NA,TRBV20-1,TRBJ1-6,CSARAVQGNNSPLHF,TGCAGTGCTAGAGCGGTCCAGGGGAACAATTCACCCCTCCACTTT
NA,NA,TRBV29-1,TRBJ1-5,CSVSDGTNQPQHF,TGCAGCGTGTCGGATGGGACCAATCAGCCCCAGCATTTT
few,NA,TRBV20-1,TRBJ2-7,CSAQRSRGSSYEQYF,TGCAGTGCTCAGAGGTCTCGGGGCAGCTCCTACGAGCAGTACTTC
NA,NA,TRBV10-3,TRBJ2-7,CAVKGRGNYEQYF,TGTGCCGTCAAGGGGAGGGGGAACTACGAGCAGTACTTC
NA,TRBD1,TRBV7-9,TRBJ2-7,CASSDKPGQRNEQYF,TGTGCCAGCAGCGATAAACCGGGACAGCGGAACGAGCAGTACTTC
NA,TRBD2,TRBV12-3/TRBV12-4,TRBJ2-7,CASSLGLAGEVYEQYF,TGTGCCAGCAGTTTAGGACTAGCGGGAGAGGTCTACGAGCAGTACTTC
few,NA,TRBV7-2,TRBJ1-2,CASSRTSPWGYTF,TGTGCCAGCAGCCGAACGTCGCCGTGGGGCTACACCTTC
NA,TRBD2,TRBV20-1,TRBJ2-7,CSARASGLWEQYF,TGCAGTGCTAGGGCTAGCGGGCTGTGGGAGCAGTACTTC
NA,NA,TRBV3-1,TRBJ1-2,CASSHGLGPRGGYTF,TGTGCCAGCAGCCACGGCCTCGGACCCCGCGGTGGCTACACCTTC
NA,NA,TRBV12-5,TRBJ1-5,CASGLVLGINSNQPQHF,TGTGCTAGTGGTTTGGTACTAGGTATAAATAGCAATCAGCCCCAGCATTTT
NA,NA,TRBV9,TRBJ1-2,CASSLRTAPYGYTF,TGTGCCAGCAGCTTACGGACAGCCCCCTATGGCTACACCTTC
once,NA,TRBV20-1,TRBJ2-4,CSARDREGAGEQYF,TGCAGTGCTAGAGATAGGGAGGGGGCGGGAGAGCAGTACTTC
NA,NA,TRBV5-1,TRBJ2-3,CASRDTRRYSTDTQYF,TGCGCCAGCAGGGATACTAGACGGTATAGCACAGATACGCAGTATTTT
few,NA,TRBV20-1,TRBJ2-7,CSASQGGSYEQYF,TGCAGTGCAAGTCAAGGGGGCTCCTACGAGCAGTACTTC
NA,TRBD1,TRBV20-1,TRBJ2-7,CSAKGAHRGEGEQYF,TGCAGTGCTAAGGGGGCGCATCGAGGGGAAGGGGAGCAGTACTTC
NA,TRBD1,TRBV10-3,TRBJ2-3,CAIGTGDTDTQYF,TGTGCCATCGGGACAGGAGACACAGATACGCAGTATTTT
NA,TRBD2,TRBV4-1,TRBJ2-1,CASSSRTSRGNEQFF,TGCGCCAGCAGCTCTCGGACTAGCCGGGGCAATGAGCAGTTCTTC
NA,NA,TRBV7-9,TRBJ1-1,CASVGGLTATLNTEAFF,TGTGCCAGCGTAGGGGGGCTAACAGCCACTTTGAACACTGAAGCTTTCTTT
NA,NA,TRBV13,TRBJ2-7,CASSHSEGYEQYF,TGTGCCAGCAGTCACTCCGAGGGTTACGAGCAGTACTTC
few,TRBD2,TRBV20-1,TRBJ2-7,CSATPGTSGYEQYF,TGCAGTGCGACCCCCGGGACTAGTGGGTACGAGCAGTACTTC
few,NA,TRBV11-2,TRBJ1-4,CASSFLRGSTNEKLFF,TGTGCCAGCAGCTTTTTGAGAGGATCAACTAATGAAAAACTGTTTTTT
many,NA,TRBV6-5,TRBJ2-3,CASSYSRGGRIDTQYF,TGTGCCAGCAGTTACTCTAGGGGGGGCCGGATAGATACGCAGTATTTT
NA,NA,TRBV12-3/TRBV12-4,TRBJ2-1,CASSLGVMSSYNEQFF,TGTGCCAGCAGTTTAGGGGTGATGAGCTCCTACAATGAGCAGTTCTTC
NA,TRBD1,TRBV5-1,TRBJ2-7,CASSLGQGAVRHEQYF,TGCGCCAGCAGCTTGGGACAGGGGGCGGTACGCCACGAGCAGTACTTC
NA,TRBD1,TRBV20-1,TRBJ2-7,CSAKPQGQRSEQYF,TGCAGTGCCAAGCCCCAGGGACAGAGGAGCGAGCAGTACTTC
NA,TRBD1,TRBV20-1,TRBJ1-4,CSARTGGIGEKLFF,TGCAGTGCTCGAACAGGGGGCATAGGGGAAAAACTGTTTTTT
NA,TRBD2,TRBV5-1,TRBJ2-7,CASSGRAGGFYEQYF,TGCGCCAGCAGCGGGAGGGCTGGTGGTTTCTACGAGCAGTACTTC
NA,TRBD2,TRBV27,TRBJ2-1,CASSFPTSGIPNEQFF,TGTGCCAGCAGTTTTCCGACTAGCGGGATCCCCAATGAGCAGTTCTTC
few,NA,TRBV5-1,TRBJ2-5,CASSLGAVQETQYF,TGCGCCAGCAGCTTGGGGGCAGTCCAAGAGACCCAGTACTTC
few,NA,TRBV20-1,TRBJ2-1,CSASEGFYNEQFF,TGCAGTGCTAGTGAGGGCTTCTACAATGAGCAGTTCTTC
NA,NA,TRBV7-2,TRBJ2-1,CASSLAWGDEQFF,TGTGCCAGCAGCTTAGCTTGGGGGGATGAGCAGTTCTTC